This TCR beta chain was sequenced in a study of blood T cell repertoires in COVID-19. Study at large: Acute and convalescent COVID-19 specimens originated in the United States, Italy and Spain.

The germline gives CDR1 SGHTA, CDR2 FQGTGA. With 1 base removed from V and 1 base from J, the gap between germline ends came to 7 bases. This CDR3 has 14 amino acids. Authors' data handling: Amplifying reference gene primers gave estimates of nucleated cell counts. Here immunoSEQ multiplex PCR was the method, and the copy in TCRdb shows in-frame clones only, minus some. V and J calls and clone size come straight from that table; D and trimming were deduced from the DNA. Here the sample spans about 170,000 clones, approximately 86% being singletons. The chain recombines TRBV7-3 with TRBJ1-1; D unclear. The receptor was derived from a man aged 80 or over with COVID-19, enrolled during active disease. Material for sequencing was peripheral blood. CDR3 region: CASSLSGQNTEAFF. CDR3 bases: TGTGCCAGCAGCTTAAGCGGGCAGAACACTGAAGCTTTCTTT.